Listed below are T cell receptor beta chains from one sample, sequenced in a study of cytomegalovirus exposure and HLA in healthy donors. Clones were read by immunoSEQ multiplex PCR, and TCRdb kept only the in-frame ones, dropping some. The table lists roughly 160,000 clones, 80% of them singletons. The sample taken for sequencing was PBMCs. These receptor sequences come from a young man in good health and CMV-seronegative. Each CDR3 is given with its conserved first and last residue. A D gene is named only where the DNA matches it firmly. Clone size is given for some rows only: seen once, a few or many times, or a class if the clone is expanded.

V gene	D gene	clone size	J gene	CDR3 DNA	CDR3 protein
TRBV7-6	TRBD2	.	TRBJ2-7	TGTGCCAGCAGCAGACTAGCGGGGGGGTACGAGCAGTACTTC	CASSRLAGGYEQYF
TRBV4-2	TRBD2	few	TRBJ2-7	TGTGCCAGCGCGGGCGGGAGCTCCTACGAGCAGTACTTC	CASAGGSSYEQYF
TRBV4-2	TRBD2	.	TRBJ2-5	TGTGCCAGCAGCGCAGGCCGGGGACTAGCCCTCCTGGACCAGTACTTC	CASSAGRGLALLDQYF
TRBV28	TRBD2	.	TRBJ2-1	TGTGCCAGCAACCTTGGTAGCGGGAGGGGAGCCTACAATGAGCAGTTCTTC	CASNLGSGRGAYNEQFF
TRBV21-1	.	.	TRBJ1-2	TGTGCCAGCAGCAAGGGTGGGCCACAGGGGCAAGGGAACTATGGCTACACCTTC	CASSKGGPQGQGNYGYTF
TRBV29-1	.	.	TRBJ1-5	TGCAGCGCCACCGCCGGTAGCAATCAGCCCCAGCATTTT	CSATAGSNQPQHF
TRBV28	TRBD1	few	TRBJ1-1	TGTGCCAGCAGTCCCGCCGGACAGGGTGAGAACACTGAAGCTTTCTTT	CASSPAGQGENTEAFF
TRBV6-5	.	.	TRBJ1-1	TGTGCCAGCAGTTACCGGACTCAACCGAACACTGAAGCTTTCTTT	CASSYRTQPNTEAFF
TRBV14	.	.	TRBJ2-7	TGTGCCAGCAGCCCTGCGGGCGCCTACGAGCAGTACTTC	CASSPAGAYEQYF
TRBV28	.	.	TRBJ1-2	TGTGCCAGCAGTTTATTGGAGGAGAACTATGGCTACACCTTC	CASSLLEENYGYTF
TRBV11-2	.	.	TRBJ1-4	TGTGCCAGCAGCCCCTCCCTTGACTTTAAACTGTTTTTT	CASSPSLDFKLFF